Sequencing of this T cell receptor (beta chain) was carried out in a study of shared clonotypes between healthy human individuals. Study findings and constraints: How much donors shared clonotypes was expected to be affected by sequencing depth. Naive subsets typically showed greater estimated richness than memory subsets.

Turning to this clone: Its antigen is still unknown.

Assay: immunoSEQ multiplex PCR; the TCRdb copy retains only in-frame clones and omits some. The sample has 2 million to 2.5 million clones; approximately 93% are singletons. Input material: naive CD4+ T cells from PBMCs. The subset denotes: CD45RA+ positively selected. The TCR sequence derives from a man younger than 30 in good health. Some clones in this sample may be carry-over from other donors' samples.

As DNA, the CDR3 is TGTGCCAGCAGCTTTTGGTGGGACCGAGCCGACTATGGCTACACCTTC. Residues: CASSFWWDRADYGYTF. V and J are TRBV7-9 and TRBJ1-2, with a tentative D call TRBD1 (5 bases). Germline CDR1 reads SEHNR; CDR2 reads FQNEAQ (reference sequence). V was trimmed by 3 bases and J by 3 bases, leaving 17 bases between them. The CDR3 consists of 16 residues.